This TCR beta chain originates from a study of CD8+CD57+ T cells in acquired aplastic anemia. General study results and limits: Shared by patients and controls, twenty-nine CD8+ CDR3s were abundant in patients.

This CDR3 is 12 amino acids long. The germline CDR1 and CDR2 sequences are LNHDA and SQIVND (reference sequence). The germline V and J ends were trimmed by 9 bases and 5 bases, with 14 bases remaining between them. As concerns this clonotype: The antigen is unknown.

The TCR beta profiling, which covered VDJ combination and CDR3 sequence, was carried out using genomic DNA as the template. TCRdb redid the calling of the reads with MiXCR, one entry per CDR3 protein. The sample lists under 350,000 distinct CDR3 sequences, roughly three fifths occurring once. The sequencing input was sorted CD4+, CD8+, or CD8+CD57+ T cells (not recorded which) from PBMCs. The rearrangement uses TRBV19 and TRBJ2-7, with D unresolved. This TCR derives from a human donor with severe aplastic anemia or a healthy control (not recorded which). CDR3 region: CASSFSFHEQYF. CDR3 nucleotides: TGTGCCAGCAGCTTTTCCTTCCACGAGCAGTACTTC.